The 25 T cell receptor beta chains in this list originate from one sample, sequenced in a study of blood T cells in healthy people across ages. A second 7 to 11 cycle PCR used barcoded and J-beta primers. TCRdb reprocessed the 5' RACE reads via MiXCR and lists one record per CDR3 protein. The table lists around 580,000 distinct CDR3 sequences, 40% to 50% of them singletons. The sequenced sample consisted of blood. These receptors all come from an elderly man in good health.

The chain joins TRBV20-1 to TRBJ2-1; TRBD2 is a possible D gene (6 bases). V was cut by 3 bases and J by 3 bases, with 18 bases left in between. This CDR3 is 16 amino acids long. The germline CDR1 and CDR2 sequences are DFQATT and SNEGSKA (reference sequence). The CDR3 loop is CSARAPLATHYNEQFF. CDR3 bases: TGCAGTGCTAGGGCCCCCCTAGCGACCCACTACAATGAGCAGTTCTTC.

A remark on this clonotype: A much larger clone lies one base from this, so it may be a read error. The rearrangement joins TRBV7-2 to TRBJ2-1; either TRBD1 or TRBD2 may fit D (5 bases each). Germline CDR1 is SGHTA and CDR2 is FQGNSA. The CDR3 spans 15 residues. The CDR3: CVSSSGTTSYNEQFF. CDR3 sequence (DNA): TGTGTCAGCAGCTCTGGGACGACCTCCTACAATGAGCAGTTCTTC.

Of note for this clonotype: An end of the junction does not agree with germline; a read error may underlie this. The chain has TRBV7-2 and TRBJ2-3; 13 nucleotides line up with TRBD2. Per the germline V gene, CDR1 is SGHTA and CDR2 is FQGNSA. This CDR3 comprises 18 residues. The CDR3 is CASSVARLAGGETDTHYF. The CDR3 DNA sequence: TGTGCCAGCAGCGTTGCGAGACTAGCGGGAGGAGAGACAGATACGCACTATTTT.

This clonotype was picked up a small number of times. The chain is built from TRBV7-2 and TRBJ2-3, with TRBD2 matching 9 bases. Per the germline V gene, CDR1 is SGHTA and CDR2 is FQGNSA. The CDR3 is 16 amino acids. J gave up 5 bases and V 5 bases, and 11 bases lay outside the gene matches. In DNA, the CDR3 is TGTGCCAGCAGCACCCGGGTAGCGGGAGCCGTAGATACGCAGTATTTT. Translating gives CASSTRVAGAVDTQYF.

As for this clonotype: A read error may explain this, as a much larger clone is one base away. The rearrangement joins TRBV10-3 to TRBJ2-3, with D perhaps matching TRBD1 or TRBD2 (5 bases each). Germline loops: CDR1 ENHRY, CDR2 SYGVKD. Trimming shortened V by 0 bases and J by 3 bases, and 13 bases separated the two germline ends. This CDR3 contains 16 residues. Here the CDR3 reads CAISESSRGTTDTQYF. The CDR3 DNA reads TGTGCCATCAGTGAGTCCAGTCGGGGCACTACAGATACGCAGTATTTT.

This chain connects TRBV27 to TRBJ2-3; D uncertain. Between the trimmed V and J ends, which lost 1 base and 4 bases, there was a span of 9 bases. This CDR3 comprises 14 residues. Germline V CDR1 and CDR2: MNHEY, SMNVEV (reference sequence). CDR3 nucleotide sequence: TGTGCCAGCAGTTTATTGGCCACCTCAGATACGCAGTATTTT. It specifies CASSLLATSDTQYF.

The chain links TRBV9 to TRBJ1-1; TRBD1 might be the D (6 bases). The CDR3 covers 18 residues. The V gene's germline CDR1 is SGDLS and CDR2 YYNGEE. Trimming stripped 4 bases from V and 5 bases from J, with 27 bases between. DNA for the CDR3: TGTGCCAGCAGCCTCCTGGGTGGGGGCCTGATAACGAGGACTGAAGCTTTCTTT. Its protein product is CASSLLGGGLITRTEAFF.

This rearrangement joins TRBV6-2 or TRBV6-3 to TRBJ2-1; D is uncertain. Germline lookup yields CDR1 MNHEY and CDR2 SVGEGT. The V gene lost 6 bases and the J gene lost 6 bases, with 15 bases spanning the gap. The CDR3 is made up of 14 amino acids. CDR3 nucleotides: TGTGCCAGCAGGCGGCAAGGTGTCGGCAATGAGCAGTTCTTC. Amino acid sequence: CASRRQGVGNEQFF.

The chain links TRBV5-1 to TRBJ2-5; D not resolved. The CDR3 loop spans 15 amino acids. Deletions cut 0 bases from V and 2 bases from J, with 11 bases between. Germline CDR1 is SGHRS and CDR2 is YFSETQ. CDR3 loop: CASSLGRSGQETQYF. The CDR3 nucleotides are TGCGCCAGCAGCTTGGGGCGGTCCGGGCAAGAGACCCAGTACTTC.

The V gene is TRBV4-3, the J gene TRBJ2-7; either TRBD1 or TRBD2 may supply D (5 bases each). Germline CDR1 LGHNA, CDR2 YSLEER. This CDR3 has 13 residues. Between the trimmed V and J ends, which lost 4 bases and 5 bases, there was a span of 12 bases. Here the CDR3 reads CASSPSRGDEQYF. CDR3 coding DNA: TGCGCCAGCAGCCCCTCAAGAGGGGACGAGCAGTACTTC.

The chain couples TRBV6-1 to TRBJ2-3; 9 bases line up with TRBD2. J lost 0 bases, V lost 7 bases, and 14 bases had no gene match. CDR1 and CDR2 (germline): MNHNS, SASEGT. This CDR3 comprises 18 residues. CDR3 amino acids: CASIRSWAGGPSTDTQYF. CDR3 sequence (DNA): TGTGCCAGCATCCGGAGTTGGGCGGGAGGGCCGAGCACAGATACGCAGTATTTT.

This clonotype is a singleton in its sample. The gene calls are TRBV5-1 and TRBJ2-3; D call uncertain. Trimming left V 5 bases short and J 4 bases short, with 11 bases between. Germline V lookup: CDR1 SGHRS, CDR2 YFSETQ. This CDR3 has 13 amino acids. The CDR3 nucleotides are TGCGCCAGCAGTAAGAGGTTAGCAGATACGCAGTATTTT. Amino acids: CASSKRLADTQYF. The full variable domain, in which reference TRBV5-1 and TRBJ2-3 provide the parts outside the CDR3, is KAGVTQTPRYLIKTRGQQVTLSCSPISGHRSVSWYQQTPGQGLQFLFEYFSETQRNKGNFPGRFSGRQFSNSRSEMNVSTLELGDSALYLCASSKRLADTQYFGPGTRLTVL.

This clonotype was counted a few times. The chain joins TRBV20-1 to TRBJ2-1; 10 bases agree with TRBD2. Germline-derived CDR1 and CDR2 are DFQATT and SNEGSKA (reference sequence). V shed 5 bases and J 6 bases; nucleotides not matched to a gene: 10. This CDR3 spans 15 amino acids. The CDR3 is CSACEMSGRANEQFF. In DNA form, the CDR3 reads TGCAGTGCTTGTGAAATGAGCGGGAGGGCCAATGAGCAGTTCTTC.

In its sample, this clonotype was seen a few times. The chain recombines TRBV25-1 with TRBJ2-1; TRBD2 aligns across 15 bases. V gave up 2 bases and J gave up 10 bases; unmatched junction bases: 6. The CDR3 covers 16 residues. The germline CDR1 and CDR2 sequences are MGHDK and SYGVNS. The CDR3 sequence: CASSELGTSGRPEQFF. DNA for the CDR3: TGTGCCAGCAGTGAACTCGGGACTAGCGGGAGGCCGGAGCAGTTCTTC.

This clonotype has a count of ten or more. The chain recombines TRBV27 with TRBJ2-7; D might be TRBD1 (6 bases). Trimming cost V 2 bases and J 2 bases, with 10 bases left between them. Germline loops: CDR1 MNHEY, CDR2 SMNVEV (reference sequence). The CDR3 covers 14 residues. CDR3 amino acids: CASSLRAGAYEQYF. In nucleotides, the CDR3 is TGTGCCAGCAGTTTACGGGCAGGGGCCTACGAGCAGTACTTC.

The V call is TRBV5-1, the J call TRBJ1-1; D ambiguous. Looked up from germline, CDR1 is SGHRS and CDR2 is YFSETQ. The CDR3 covers 15 residues. The V and J ends lost 0 bases and 1 base respectively, with 10 bases between them. The CDR3 DNA reads TGCGCCAGCAGCTTGGGTCCGGTGGCGAACACTGAAGCTTTCTTT. Protein sequence: CASSLGPVANTEAFF.

The J gene is TRBJ2-3, the V gene TRBV7-2; 8 bases are a match to TRBD2. The CDR3 spans 15 residues. Trimming cost V 3 bases and J 2 bases; bases outside gene matches: 4. Germline V gives CDR1 SGHTA, CDR2 FQGNSA. The CDR3: CASSFGSGITDTQYF. The CDR3 DNA sequence: TGTGCCAGCAGCTTTGGTAGCGGGATCACAGATACGCAGTATTTT.

The chain carries TRBV29-1 and TRBJ2-7; either TRBD1 or TRBD2 may supply D (7 bases each). CDR3 length: 15 residues. Germline V gives CDR1 SQVTM, CDR2 ANQGSEA. The V end was cut by 2 bases, the J end by 5 bases, with 19 bases between. The CDR3 sequence is CSVETLGRGGDEQYF. In DNA, the CDR3 is TGCAGCGTTGAAACATTGGGCAGGGGGGGTGACGAGCAGTACTTC.

This clonotype has a handful of counts. The chain combines TRBV3-1 with TRBJ2-4; D tentatively reads TRBD1 or TRBD2 (5 bases each). This CDR3 comprises 15 residues. In germline, CDR1 is LGHDT, CDR2 YNNKEL (reference sequence). V lost 0 bases to trimming and J lost 13 bases, with 19 bases between them. The chain's CDR3 is CASSQDWGFEEEQYF. For the CDR3, the DNA is TGTGCCAGCAGCCAAGATTGGGGGTTCGAGGAGGAGCAGTACTTC. Full variable domain (rest looked up from reference TRBV3-1 and TRBJ2-4): DTAVSQTPKYLVTQMGNDKSIKCEQNLGHDTMYWYKQDSKKFLKIMFSYNNKELIINETVPNRFSPKSPDKAHLNLHINSLELGDSAVYFCASSQDWGFEEEQYFGAGTRLSVL.

The rearrangement joins TRBV9 to TRBJ2-6; D may match TRBD1 or TRBD2 (5 bases each). This CDR3 comprises 17 residues. V lost 5 bases and J lost 1, with 16 bases in between. Germline V gene sequence: CDR1 SGDLS, CDR2 YYNGEE. The CDR3 region has the DNA TGTGCCAGCAGTCATACAGGAGGCCGATCTGGGGCCAACGTCCTGACTTTC. This encodes CASSHTGGRSGANVLTF.

This clonotype has only a few counts. The chain combines TRBV10-3 with TRBJ1-5; D is ambiguous. Germline V CDR1 and CDR2: ENHRY, SYGVKD. The V gene lost 8 bases and the J gene lost 1 base, with 6 bases spanning the gap. The CDR3 extends over 12 amino acids. CDR3 region: CAISESNQPQHF. Written as DNA, the CDR3 is TGTGCCATCTCAGAAAGCAATCAGCCCCAGCATTTT.

This chain joins TRBV5-1 and TRBJ2-7; 7 bases agree with TRBD2. Germline values: CDR1 SGHRS, CDR2 YFSETQ. J gave up 7 bases and V 4 bases, and 11 bases lay outside the gene matches. The CDR3 spans 14 residues. The CDR3 nucleotides read TGCGCCAGCAGCCTCCGGAGAAGCGGGGATGAGCAGTACTTC. Its protein product is CASSLRRSGDEQYF.

This clonotype was recorded once. This rearrangement joins TRBV7-2 to TRBJ2-7; tentatively, D is TRBD1 (6 bases). This CDR3 is built from 15 residues. Germline V lookup: CDR1 SGHTA, CDR2 FQGNSA. The V gene lost 1 base and the J gene lost 4 bases, with 14 bases spanning the gap. CDR3 in DNA: TGTGCCAGCAGCTTAGTCAGGGGTGAAGAATACGAGCAGTACTTC. This encodes CASSLVRGEEYEQYF. The whole variable domain, filled in from reference TRBV7-2 and TRBJ2-7, reads GAGVSQSPSNKVTEKGKDVELRCDPISGHTALYWYRQSLGQGLEFLIYFQGNSAPDKSGLPSDRFSAERTGGSVSTLTIQRTQQEDSAVYLCASSLVRGEEYEQYFGPGTRLTVT.

This chain connects TRBV29-1 to TRBJ2-5; 12 nucleotides line up with TRBD2. V trimming: 6 bases; J trimming: 5 bases; junction bases outside the gene matches: 10. Germline values: CDR1 SQVTM, CDR2 ANQGSEA. The length of the CDR3 is 15 residues. The CDR3 loop reads CSVPLAGGLVETQYF. In nucleotides, the CDR3 is TGCAGCGTACCTCTAGCGGGGGGGCTGGTTGAGACCCAGTACTTC.

This chain joins TRBV7-2 and TRBJ2-7, with 8 nucleotides matching TRBD2. CDR1 and CDR2 from the germline V gene are SGHTA and FQGNSA. The V segment lost 8 bases and the J segment 5 bases; nucleotides outside the gene matches: 14. CDR3 length: 15 residues. The CDR3 bases are TGTGCCAGCTCGGTTCTTAGCGGGAATCAACACGAGCAGTACTTC. It specifies CASSVLSGNQHEQYF.